This T cell receptor (beta chain) is drawn from a study of T cell responses to AZD1222 COVID-19 vaccine. V was clipped by 4 bases and J by 1 base, with 13 bases between them. CDR1 is SGHTA and CDR2 is FQGTGA in the germline V gene. The CDR3 sequence is 15 residues long. A remark on this clone: Its target is unknown.

Study-level points and caveats: Per reports, nearly half of all spike-specific TCRs target regions that are unmutated in variants.

Here immunoSEQ multiplex PCR was the method, and the copy in TCRdb shows in-frame clones only, minus some. The sample contains about 210,000 clones, about 92% of which appear only once. The specimen comprised peripheral blood, sampled on day 0 of AZD1222 vaccination. The J gene is TRBJ2-5, the V gene TRBV7-3; perhaps D is TRBD1 or TRBD2 (5 bases each). This receptor was taken from an adult in good health. CDR3 bases: TGTGCCAGCAGCTATAATGGGGGATCCCAAGAGACCCAGTACTTC. This translates into CASSYNGGSQETQYF.